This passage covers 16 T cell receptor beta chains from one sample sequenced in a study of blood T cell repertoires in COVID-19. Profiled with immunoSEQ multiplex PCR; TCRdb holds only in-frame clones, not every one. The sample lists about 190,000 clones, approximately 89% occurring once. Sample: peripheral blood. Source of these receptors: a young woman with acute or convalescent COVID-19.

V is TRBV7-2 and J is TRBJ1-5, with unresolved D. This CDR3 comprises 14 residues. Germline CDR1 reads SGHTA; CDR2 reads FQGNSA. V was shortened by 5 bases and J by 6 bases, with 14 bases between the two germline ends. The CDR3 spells CASSPSWGSQPQHF. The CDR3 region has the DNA TGTGCCAGCAGCCCTAGCTGGGGTAGTCAGCCCCAGCATTTT.

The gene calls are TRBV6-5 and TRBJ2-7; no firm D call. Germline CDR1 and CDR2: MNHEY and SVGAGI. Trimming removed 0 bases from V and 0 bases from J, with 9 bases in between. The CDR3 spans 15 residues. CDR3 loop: CASSYSQAYSYEQYF. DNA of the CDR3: TGTGCCAGCAGTTACTCGCAGGCCTACTCCTACGAGCAGTACTTC.

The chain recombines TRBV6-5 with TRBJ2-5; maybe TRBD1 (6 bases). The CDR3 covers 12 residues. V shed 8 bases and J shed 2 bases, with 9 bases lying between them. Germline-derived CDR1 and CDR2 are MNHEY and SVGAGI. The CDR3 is CASGGSQETQYF. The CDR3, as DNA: TGTGCCAGCGGGGGCTCACAAGAGACCCAGTACTTC.

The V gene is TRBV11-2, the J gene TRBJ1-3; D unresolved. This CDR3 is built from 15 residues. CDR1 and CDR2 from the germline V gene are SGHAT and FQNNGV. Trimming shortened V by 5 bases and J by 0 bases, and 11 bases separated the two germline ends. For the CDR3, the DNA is TGTGCCAGCAGCCTAAATACCCTCTCTGGAAACACCATATATTTT. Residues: CASSLNTLSGNTIYF. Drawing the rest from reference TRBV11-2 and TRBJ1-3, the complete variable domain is EAGVAQSPRYKIIEKRQSVAFWCNPISGHATLYWYQQILGQGPKLLIQFQNNGVVDDSQLPKDRFSAERLKGVDSTLKIQPAKLEDSAVYLCASSLNTLSGNTIYFGEGSWLTVV.

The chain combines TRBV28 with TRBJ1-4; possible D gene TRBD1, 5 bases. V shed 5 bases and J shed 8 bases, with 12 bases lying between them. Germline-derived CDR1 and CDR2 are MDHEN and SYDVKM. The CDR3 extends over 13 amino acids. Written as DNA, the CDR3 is TGTGCCAGCAGTACGGGGGATGAGGAAAAACTGTTTTTT. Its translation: CASSTGDEEKLFF.

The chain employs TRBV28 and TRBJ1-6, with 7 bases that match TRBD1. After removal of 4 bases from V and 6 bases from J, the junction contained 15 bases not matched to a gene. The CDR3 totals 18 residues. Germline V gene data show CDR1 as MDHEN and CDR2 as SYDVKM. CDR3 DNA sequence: TGTGCCAGCAGTTCCCCCAGCCATCGGACAGGATCTAATTCACCCCTCCACTTT. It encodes CASSSPSHRTGSNSPLHF.

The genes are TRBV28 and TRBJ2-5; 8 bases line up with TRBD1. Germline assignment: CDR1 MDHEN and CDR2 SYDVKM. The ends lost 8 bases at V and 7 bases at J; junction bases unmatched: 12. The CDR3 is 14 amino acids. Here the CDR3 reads CASSQGAPAGTQYF. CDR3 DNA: TGTGCCAGCTCCCAGGGGGCACCGGCAGGGACCCAGTACTTC. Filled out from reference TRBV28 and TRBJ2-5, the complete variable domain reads DVKVTQSSRYLVKRTGEKVFLECVQDMDHENMFWYRQDPGLGLRLIYFSYDVKMKEKGDIPEGYSVSREKKERFSLILESASTNQTSMYLCASSQGAPAGTQYFGPGTRLLVL.

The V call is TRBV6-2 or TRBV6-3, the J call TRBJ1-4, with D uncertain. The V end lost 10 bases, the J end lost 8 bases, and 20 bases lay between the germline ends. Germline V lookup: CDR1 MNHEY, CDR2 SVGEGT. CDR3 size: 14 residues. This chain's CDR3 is CATSPGFTGEKLFF. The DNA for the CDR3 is TGTGCCACCAGCCCGGGCTTCACGGGGGAAAAACTGTTTTTT.

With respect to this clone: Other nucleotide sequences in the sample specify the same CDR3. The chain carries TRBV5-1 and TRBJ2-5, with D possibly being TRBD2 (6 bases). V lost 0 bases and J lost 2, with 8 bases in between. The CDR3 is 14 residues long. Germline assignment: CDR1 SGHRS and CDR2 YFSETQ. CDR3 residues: CASSLGGVQETQYF. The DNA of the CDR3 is TGCGCCAGCAGCTTGGGGGGGGTGCAAGAGACCCAGTACTTC.

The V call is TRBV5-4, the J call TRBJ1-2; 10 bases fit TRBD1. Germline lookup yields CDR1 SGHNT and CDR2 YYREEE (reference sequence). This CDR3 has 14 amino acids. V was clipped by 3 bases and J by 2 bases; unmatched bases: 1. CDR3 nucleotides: TGTGCCAGCAGCTCGGGACAGGGGAACTATGGCTACACCTTC. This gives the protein CASSSGQGNYGYTF.

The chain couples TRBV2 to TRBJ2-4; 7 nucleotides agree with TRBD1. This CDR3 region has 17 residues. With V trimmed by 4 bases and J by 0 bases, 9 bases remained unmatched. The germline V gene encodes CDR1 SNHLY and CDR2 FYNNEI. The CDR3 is CASSADRPILAKNIQYF. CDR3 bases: TGTGCCAGCAGTGCGGACAGGCCGATCTTAGCCAAAAACATTCAGTACTTC.

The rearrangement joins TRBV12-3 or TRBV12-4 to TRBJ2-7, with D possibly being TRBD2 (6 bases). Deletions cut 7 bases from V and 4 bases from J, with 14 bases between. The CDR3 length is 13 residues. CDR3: CASIRDSPYEQYF. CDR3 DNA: TGTGCCAGCATTCGGGACTCGCCATACGAGCAGTACTTC.

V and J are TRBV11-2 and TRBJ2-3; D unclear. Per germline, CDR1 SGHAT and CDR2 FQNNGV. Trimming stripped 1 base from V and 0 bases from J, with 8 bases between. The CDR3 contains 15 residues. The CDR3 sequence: CASSLASFSTDTQYF. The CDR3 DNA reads TGTGCCAGCAGCTTAGCTAGTTTTAGCACAGATACGCAGTATTTT.

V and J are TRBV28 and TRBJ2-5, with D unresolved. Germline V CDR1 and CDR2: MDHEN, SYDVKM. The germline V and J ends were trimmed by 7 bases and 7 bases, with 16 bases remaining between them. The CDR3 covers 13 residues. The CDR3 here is CASTDWSMGTQYF. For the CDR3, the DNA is TGTGCCAGCACCGACTGGTCGATGGGGACCCAGTACTTC.

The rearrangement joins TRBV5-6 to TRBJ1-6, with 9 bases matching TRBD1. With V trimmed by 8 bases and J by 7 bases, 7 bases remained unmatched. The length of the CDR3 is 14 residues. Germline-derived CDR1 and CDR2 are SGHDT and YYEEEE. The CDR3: CASHRGLMNSPLHF. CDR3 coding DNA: TGTGCCAGTCACAGGGGGCTTATGAATTCACCCCTCCACTTT.

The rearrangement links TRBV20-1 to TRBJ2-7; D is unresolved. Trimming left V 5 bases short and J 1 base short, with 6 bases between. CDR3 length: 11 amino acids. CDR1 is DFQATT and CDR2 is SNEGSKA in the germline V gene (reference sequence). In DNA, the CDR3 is TGCAGTGCTTATTTGTCCTACGAGCAGTACTTC. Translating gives CSAYLSYEQYF.